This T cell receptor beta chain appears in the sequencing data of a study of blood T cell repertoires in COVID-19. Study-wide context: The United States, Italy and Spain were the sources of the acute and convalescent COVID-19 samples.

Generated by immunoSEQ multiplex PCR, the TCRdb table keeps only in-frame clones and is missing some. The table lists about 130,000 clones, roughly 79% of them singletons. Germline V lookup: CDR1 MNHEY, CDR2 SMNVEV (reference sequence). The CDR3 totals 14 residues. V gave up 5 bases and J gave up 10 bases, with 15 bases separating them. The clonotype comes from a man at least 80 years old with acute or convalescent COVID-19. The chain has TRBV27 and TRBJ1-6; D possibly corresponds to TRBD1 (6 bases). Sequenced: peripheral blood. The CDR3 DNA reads TGTGCCAGCAGTCTGCTACAGGGCGGATCACCCCTCCACTTT. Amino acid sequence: CASSLLQGGSPLHF.